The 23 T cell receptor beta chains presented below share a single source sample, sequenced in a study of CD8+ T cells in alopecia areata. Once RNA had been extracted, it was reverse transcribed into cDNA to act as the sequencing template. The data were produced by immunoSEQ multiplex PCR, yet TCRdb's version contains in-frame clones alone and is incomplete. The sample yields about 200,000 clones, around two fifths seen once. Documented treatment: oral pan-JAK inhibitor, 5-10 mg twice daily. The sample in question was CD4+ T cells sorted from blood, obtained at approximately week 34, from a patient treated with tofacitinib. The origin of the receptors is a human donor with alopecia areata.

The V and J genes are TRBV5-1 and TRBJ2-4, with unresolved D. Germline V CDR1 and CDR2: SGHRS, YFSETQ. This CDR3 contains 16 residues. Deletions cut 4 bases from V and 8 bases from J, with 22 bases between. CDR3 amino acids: CASSLSTTESRDIQYF. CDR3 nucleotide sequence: TGCGCCAGCAGCCTCAGCACTACAGAGAGTAGAGACATTCAGTACTTC. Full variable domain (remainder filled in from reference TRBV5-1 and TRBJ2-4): KAGVTQTPRYLIKTRGQQVTLSCSPISGHRSVSWYQQTPGQGLQFLFEYFSETQRNKGNFPGRFSGRQFSNSRSEMNVSTLELGDSALYLCASSLSTTESRDIQYFGAGTRLSVL.

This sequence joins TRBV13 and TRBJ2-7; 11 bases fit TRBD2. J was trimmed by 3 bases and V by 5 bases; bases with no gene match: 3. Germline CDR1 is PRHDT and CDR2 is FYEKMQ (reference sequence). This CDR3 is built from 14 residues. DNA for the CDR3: TGTGCCAGCAGCGCAGGGACTAGCGGCTACGAGCAGTACTTC. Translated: CASSAGTSGYEQYF.

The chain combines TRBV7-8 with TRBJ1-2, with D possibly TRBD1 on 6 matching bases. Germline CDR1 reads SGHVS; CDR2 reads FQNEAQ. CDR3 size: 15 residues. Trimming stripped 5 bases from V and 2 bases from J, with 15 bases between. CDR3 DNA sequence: TGTGCCAGCAGCCCCCCGACGGGGGCGAACTATGGCTACACCTTC. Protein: CASSPPTGANYGYTF.

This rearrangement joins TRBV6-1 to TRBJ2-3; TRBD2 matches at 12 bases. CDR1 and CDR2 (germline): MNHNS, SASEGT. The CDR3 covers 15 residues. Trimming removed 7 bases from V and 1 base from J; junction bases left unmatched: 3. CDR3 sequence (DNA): TGTGCCAGCACCGGGACTAGCGGGCGCACAGATACGCAGTATTTT. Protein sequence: CASTGTSGRTDTQYF.

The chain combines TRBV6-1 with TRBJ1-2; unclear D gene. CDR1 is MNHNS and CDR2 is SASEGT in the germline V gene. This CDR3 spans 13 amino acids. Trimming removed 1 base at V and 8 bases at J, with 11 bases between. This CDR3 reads CASSEGRLEGYTF. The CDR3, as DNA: TGTGCCAGCAGTGAAGGACGGCTGGAGGGCTACACCTTC.

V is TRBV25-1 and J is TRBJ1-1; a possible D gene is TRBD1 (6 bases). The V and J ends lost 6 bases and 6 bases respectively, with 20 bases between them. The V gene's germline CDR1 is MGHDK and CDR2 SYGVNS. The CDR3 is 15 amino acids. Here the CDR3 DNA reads TGTGCCAGCAGGCCCCCGGGGGGGGCACGGGCTGAAGCTTTCTTT. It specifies CASRPPGGARAEAFF. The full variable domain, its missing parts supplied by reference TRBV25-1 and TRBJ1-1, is EADIYQTPRYLVIGTGKKITLECSQTMGHDKMYWYQQDPGMELHLIHYSYGVNSTEKGDLSSESTVSRIRTEHFPLTLESARPSHTSQYLCASRPPGGARAEAFFGQGTRLTVV.

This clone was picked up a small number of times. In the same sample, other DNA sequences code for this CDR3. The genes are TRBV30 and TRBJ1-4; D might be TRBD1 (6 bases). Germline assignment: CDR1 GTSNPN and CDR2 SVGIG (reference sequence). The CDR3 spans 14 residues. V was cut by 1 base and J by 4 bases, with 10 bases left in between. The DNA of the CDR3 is TGTGCCTGGAGTGGGGGGGCCGGTAATGAAAAACTGTTTTTT. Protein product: CAWSGGAGNEKLFF.

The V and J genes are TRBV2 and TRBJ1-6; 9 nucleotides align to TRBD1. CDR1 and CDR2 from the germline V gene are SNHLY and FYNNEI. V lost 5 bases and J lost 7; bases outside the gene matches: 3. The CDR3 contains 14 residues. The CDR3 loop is CASSRDRANSPLHF. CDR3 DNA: TGTGCCAGCAGTCGGGACAGGGCCAATTCACCCCTCCACTTT.

The CDR3 region is CASSKDRYEQYF. The DNA of the CDR3 is TGTGCCAGCAGCAAAGACAGATACGAGCAGTACTTC. The genes are TRBV7-9 and TRBJ2-7, with a weak D call TRBD1 (5 bases). Trimming took 5 bases from V and 4 from J, leaving 9 bases between them. CDR3 length equals 12 residues. The V gene's germline CDR1 is SEHNR and CDR2 FQNEAQ (reference sequence).

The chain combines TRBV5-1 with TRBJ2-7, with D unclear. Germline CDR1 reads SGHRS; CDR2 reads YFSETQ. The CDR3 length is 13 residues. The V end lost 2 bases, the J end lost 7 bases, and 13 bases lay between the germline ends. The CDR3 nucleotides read TGCGCCAGCAGCTTTCAAGCAGTGGGGGAGCAGTACTTC. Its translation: CASSFQAVGEQYF.

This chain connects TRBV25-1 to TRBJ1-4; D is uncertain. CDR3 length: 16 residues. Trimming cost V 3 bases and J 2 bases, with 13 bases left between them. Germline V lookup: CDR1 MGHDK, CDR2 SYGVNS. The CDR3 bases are TGTGCCAGCAGTGACATCGGCGGGAGGACTAATGAAAAACTGTTTTTT. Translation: CASSDIGGRTNEKLFF. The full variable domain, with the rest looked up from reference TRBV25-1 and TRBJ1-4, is EADIYQTPRYLVIGTGKKITLECSQTMGHDKMYWYQQDPGMELHLIHYSYGVNSTEKGDLSSESTVSRIRTEHFPLTLESARPSHTSQYLCASSDIGGRTNEKLFFGSGTQLSVL.

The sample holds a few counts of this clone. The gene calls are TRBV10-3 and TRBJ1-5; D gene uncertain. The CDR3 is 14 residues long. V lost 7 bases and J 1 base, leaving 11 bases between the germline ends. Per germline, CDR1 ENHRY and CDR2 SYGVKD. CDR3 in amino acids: CAITADPSNQPQHF. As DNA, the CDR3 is TGTGCCATCACGGCAGATCCCAGCAATCAGCCCCAGCATTTT.

In DNA, the CDR3 is TGTGCCAGCTCACCCTCGGGACAGGCTACCTACGAGCAGTACTTC. Its translation is CASSPSGQATYEQYF. The chain links TRBV18 to TRBJ2-7, with TRBD1 identical over 8 bases. The V gene end was trimmed by 3 bases and the J gene end by 2 bases; junction bases not matched to a gene: 6. CDR1 KGHSH and CDR2 LQKENI come from the germline V gene. The CDR3 runs to 15 residues.

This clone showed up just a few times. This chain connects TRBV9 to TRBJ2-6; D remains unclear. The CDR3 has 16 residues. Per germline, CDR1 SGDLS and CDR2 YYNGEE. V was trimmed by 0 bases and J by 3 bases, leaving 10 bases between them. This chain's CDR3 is CASSVGNVFGANVLTF. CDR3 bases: TGTGCCAGCAGCGTAGGTAATGTTTTTGGGGCCAACGTCCTGACTTTC.

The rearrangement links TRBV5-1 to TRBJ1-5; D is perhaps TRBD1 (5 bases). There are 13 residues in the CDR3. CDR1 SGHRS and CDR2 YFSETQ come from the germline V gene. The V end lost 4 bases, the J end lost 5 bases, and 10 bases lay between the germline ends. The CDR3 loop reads CASSRDFDQPQHF. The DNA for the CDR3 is TGCGCCAGCAGCCGGGACTTCGATCAGCCCCAGCATTTT.

CDR3 sequence: CASSPTLWTEAVSDGYTF. The CDR3 nucleotides read TGTGCCAGCAGCCCAACCCTTTGGACAGAAGCAGTTTCGGATGGCTACACCTTC. This sequence joins TRBV9 and TRBJ1-2; D is perhaps TRBD1 (6 bases). Germline assignment: CDR1 SGDLS and CDR2 YYNGEE. This CDR3 is built from 18 residues. Trimming pared 4 bases from V and 6 bases from J, leaving 28 bases between. Complete variable domain (other parts from reference TRBV9 and TRBJ1-2): DSGVTQTPKHLITATGQRVTLRCSPRSGDLSVYWYQQSLDQGLQFLIQYYNGEERAKGNILERFSAQQFPDLHSELNLSSLELGDSALYFCASSPTLWTEAVSDGYTFGSGTRLTVV.

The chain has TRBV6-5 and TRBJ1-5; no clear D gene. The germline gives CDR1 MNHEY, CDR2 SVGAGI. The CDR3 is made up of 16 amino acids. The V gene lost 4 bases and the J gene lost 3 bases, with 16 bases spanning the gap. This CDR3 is CASSSLGPPHNQPQHF. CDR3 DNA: TGTGCCAGCAGTTCCCTCGGGCCACCCCACAATCAGCCCCAGCATTTT.

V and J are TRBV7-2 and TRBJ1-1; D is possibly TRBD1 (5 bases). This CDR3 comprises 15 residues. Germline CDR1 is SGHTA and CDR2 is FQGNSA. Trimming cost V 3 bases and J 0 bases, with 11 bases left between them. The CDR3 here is CASSFLQGLNTEAFF. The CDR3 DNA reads TGTGCCAGCAGCTTCTTGCAGGGCCTGAACACTGAAGCTTTCTTT.

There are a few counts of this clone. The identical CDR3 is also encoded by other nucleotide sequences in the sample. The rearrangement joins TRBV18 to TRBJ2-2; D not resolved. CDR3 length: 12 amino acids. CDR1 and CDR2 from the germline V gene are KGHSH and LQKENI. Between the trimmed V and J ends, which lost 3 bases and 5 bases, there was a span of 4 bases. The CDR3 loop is CASSPRTGELFF. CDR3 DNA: TGTGCCAGCTCACCGAGAACCGGGGAGCTGTTTTTT.

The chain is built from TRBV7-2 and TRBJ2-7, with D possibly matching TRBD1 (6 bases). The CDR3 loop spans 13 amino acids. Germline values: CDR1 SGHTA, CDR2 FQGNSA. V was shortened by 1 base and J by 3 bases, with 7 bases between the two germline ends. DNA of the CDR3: TGTGCCAGCAGCTTAGGGACAGTCTACGAGCAGTACTTC. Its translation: CASSLGTVYEQYF. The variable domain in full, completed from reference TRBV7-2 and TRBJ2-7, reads GAGVSQSPSNKVTEKGKDVELRCDPISGHTALYWYRQSLGQGLEFLIYFQGNSAPDKSGLPSDRFSAERTGGSVSTLTIQRTQQEDSAVYLCASSLGTVYEQYFGPGTRLTVT.

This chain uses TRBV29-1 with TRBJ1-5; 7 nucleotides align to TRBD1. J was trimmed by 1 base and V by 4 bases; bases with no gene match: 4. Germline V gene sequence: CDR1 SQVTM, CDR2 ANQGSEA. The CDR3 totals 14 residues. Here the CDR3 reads CSVAIGGSNQPQHF. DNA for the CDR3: TGCAGCGTTGCGATAGGGGGCAGCAATCAGCCCCAGCATTTT.

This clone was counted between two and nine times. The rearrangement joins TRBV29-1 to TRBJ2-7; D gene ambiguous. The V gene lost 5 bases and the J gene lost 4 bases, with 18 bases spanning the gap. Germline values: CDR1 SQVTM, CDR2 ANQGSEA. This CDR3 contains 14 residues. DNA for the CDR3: TGCAGCGTTCGCACCGGTCACAGAAATTACGAGCAGTACTTC. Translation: CSVRTGHRNYEQYF.

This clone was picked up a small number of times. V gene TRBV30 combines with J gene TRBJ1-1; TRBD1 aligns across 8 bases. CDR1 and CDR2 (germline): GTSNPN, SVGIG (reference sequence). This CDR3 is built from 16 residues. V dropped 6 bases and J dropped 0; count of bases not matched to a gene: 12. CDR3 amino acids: CACEPPRTGMNTEAFF. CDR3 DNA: TGTGCCTGCGAGCCTCCCAGGACAGGGATGAACACTGAAGCTTTCTTT.